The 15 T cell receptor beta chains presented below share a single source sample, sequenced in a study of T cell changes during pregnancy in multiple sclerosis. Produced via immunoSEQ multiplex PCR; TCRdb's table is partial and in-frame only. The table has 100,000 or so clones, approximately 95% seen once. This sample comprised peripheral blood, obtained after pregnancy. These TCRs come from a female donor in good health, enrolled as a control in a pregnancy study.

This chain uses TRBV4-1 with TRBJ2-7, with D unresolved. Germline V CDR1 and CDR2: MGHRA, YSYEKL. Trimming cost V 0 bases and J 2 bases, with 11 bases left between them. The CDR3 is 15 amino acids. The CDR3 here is CASSQDQEEPYEQYF. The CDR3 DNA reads TGCGCCAGCAGCCAAGATCAGGAAGAACCCTACGAGCAGTACTTC.

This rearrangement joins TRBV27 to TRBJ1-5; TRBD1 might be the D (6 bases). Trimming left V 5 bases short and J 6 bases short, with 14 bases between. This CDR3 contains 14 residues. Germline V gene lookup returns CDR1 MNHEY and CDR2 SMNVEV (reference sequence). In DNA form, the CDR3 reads TGTGCCAGCAGTCAAACAGGGTACCTTCAGCCCCAGCATTTT. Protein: CASSQTGYLQPQHF.

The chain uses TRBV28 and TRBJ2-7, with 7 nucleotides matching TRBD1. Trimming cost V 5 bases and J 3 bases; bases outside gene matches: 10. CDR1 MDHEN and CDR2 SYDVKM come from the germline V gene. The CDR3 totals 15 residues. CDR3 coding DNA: TGTGCCAGCAGTCCTATAGCCCGGGACAGCTACGAGCAGTACTTC. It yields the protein CASSPIARDSYEQYF.

For the CDR3, the DNA is TGTGCCAGCAGTGAACTATCCGACTATGGCTACACCTTC. This encodes CASSELSDYGYTF. The rearrangement links TRBV25-1 to TRBJ1-2; D gene uncertain. Germline V CDR1 and CDR2: MGHDK, SYGVNS. With 2 bases removed from V and 3 bases from J, the gap between germline ends came to 7 bases. The CDR3 sequence is 13 residues long.

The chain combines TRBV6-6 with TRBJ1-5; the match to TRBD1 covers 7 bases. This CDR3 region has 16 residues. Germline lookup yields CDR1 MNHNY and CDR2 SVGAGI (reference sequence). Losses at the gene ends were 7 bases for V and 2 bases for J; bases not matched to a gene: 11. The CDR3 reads CASTNPGGFGNQPQHF. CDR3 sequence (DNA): TGTGCCAGCACTAACCCAGGGGGTTTTGGCAATCAGCCCCAGCATTTT.

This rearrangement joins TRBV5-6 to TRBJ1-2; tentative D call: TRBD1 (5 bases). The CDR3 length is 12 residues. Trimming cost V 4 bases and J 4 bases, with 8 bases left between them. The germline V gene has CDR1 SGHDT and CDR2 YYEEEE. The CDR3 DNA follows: TGTGCCAGCAGCCCGGGACTCTATGGCTACACCTTC. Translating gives CASSPGLYGYTF.

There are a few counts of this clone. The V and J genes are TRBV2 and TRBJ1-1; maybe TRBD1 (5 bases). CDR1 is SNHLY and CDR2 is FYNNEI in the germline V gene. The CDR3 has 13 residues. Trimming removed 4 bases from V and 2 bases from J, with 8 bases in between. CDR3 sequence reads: CASSVDTNTEAFF. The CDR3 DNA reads TGTGCCAGCAGTGTGGACACTAACACTGAAGCTTTCTTT.

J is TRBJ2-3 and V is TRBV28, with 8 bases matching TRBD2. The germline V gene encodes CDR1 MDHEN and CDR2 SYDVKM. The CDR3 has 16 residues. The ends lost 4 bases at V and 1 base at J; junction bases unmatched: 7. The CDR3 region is CASSSGTRRGTDTQYF. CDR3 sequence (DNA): TGTGCCAGCAGTTCTGGGACTAGGAGAGGCACAGATACGCAGTATTTT.

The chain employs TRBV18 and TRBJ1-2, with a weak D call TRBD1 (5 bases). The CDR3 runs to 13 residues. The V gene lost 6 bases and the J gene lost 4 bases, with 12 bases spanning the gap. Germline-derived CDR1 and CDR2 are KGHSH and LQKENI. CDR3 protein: CASSGGDGYGYTF. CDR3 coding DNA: TGTGCCAGCTCCGGGGGGGACGGCTATGGCTACACCTTC.

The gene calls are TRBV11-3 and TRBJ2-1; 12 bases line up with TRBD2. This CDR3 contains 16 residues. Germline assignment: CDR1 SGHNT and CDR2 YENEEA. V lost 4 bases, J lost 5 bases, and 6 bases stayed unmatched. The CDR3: CASSSRTSGAHNEQFF. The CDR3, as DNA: TGTGCCAGCAGCTCCCGGACTAGCGGGGCTCACAATGAGCAGTTCTTC.

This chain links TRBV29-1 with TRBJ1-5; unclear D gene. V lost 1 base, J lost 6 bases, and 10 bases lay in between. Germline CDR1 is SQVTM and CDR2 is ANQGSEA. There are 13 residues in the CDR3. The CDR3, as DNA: TGCAGCGTTGAAGTTGTGGCTGGTCAGCCCCAGCATTTT. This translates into CSVEVVAGQPQHF.

CDR3 in amino acids: CASSMVLGGELFF. CDR3 bases: TGTGCCAGTAGTATGGTTCTAGGCGGGGAGCTGTTTTTT. J is TRBJ2-2 and V is TRBV19; D gene uncertain. CDR3 length: 13 amino acids. Germline V gene lookup returns CDR1 LNHDA and CDR2 SQIVND (reference sequence). Deletions cut 3 bases from V and 7 bases from J, with 9 bases between.

CDR3 in amino acids: CASNPSTGESYNEQFF. The CDR3 region has the DNA TGTGCCAGCAACCCCTCGACAGGGGAGTCCTACAATGAGCAGTTCTTC. V gene TRBV27 combines with J gene TRBJ2-1; 8 nucleotides match TRBD1. Germline V gene data show CDR1 as MNHEY and CDR2 as SMNVEV (reference sequence). V shed 7 bases and J 1 base; nucleotides not matched to a gene: 9. CDR3 length: 16 residues.

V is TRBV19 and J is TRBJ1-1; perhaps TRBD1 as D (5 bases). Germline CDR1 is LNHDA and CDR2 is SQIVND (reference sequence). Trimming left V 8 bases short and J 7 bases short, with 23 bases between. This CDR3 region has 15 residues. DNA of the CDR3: TGTGCCAGTCGTACATCGGGGACTTTTACAGGTGAAGCTTTCTTT. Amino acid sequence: CASRTSGTFTGEAFF. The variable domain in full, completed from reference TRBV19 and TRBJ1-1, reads DGGITQSPKYLFRKEGQNVTLSCEQNLNHDAMYWYRQDPGQGLRLIYYSQIVNDFQKGDIAEGYSVSREKKESFPLTVTSAQKNPTAFYLCASRTSGTFTGEAFFGQGTRLTVV.

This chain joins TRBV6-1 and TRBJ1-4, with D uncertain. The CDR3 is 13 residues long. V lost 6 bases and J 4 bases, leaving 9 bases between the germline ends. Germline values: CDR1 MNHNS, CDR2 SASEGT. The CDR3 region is CASSTGINEKLFF. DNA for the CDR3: TGTGCCAGCAGCACGGGGATTAATGAAAAACTGTTTTTT.